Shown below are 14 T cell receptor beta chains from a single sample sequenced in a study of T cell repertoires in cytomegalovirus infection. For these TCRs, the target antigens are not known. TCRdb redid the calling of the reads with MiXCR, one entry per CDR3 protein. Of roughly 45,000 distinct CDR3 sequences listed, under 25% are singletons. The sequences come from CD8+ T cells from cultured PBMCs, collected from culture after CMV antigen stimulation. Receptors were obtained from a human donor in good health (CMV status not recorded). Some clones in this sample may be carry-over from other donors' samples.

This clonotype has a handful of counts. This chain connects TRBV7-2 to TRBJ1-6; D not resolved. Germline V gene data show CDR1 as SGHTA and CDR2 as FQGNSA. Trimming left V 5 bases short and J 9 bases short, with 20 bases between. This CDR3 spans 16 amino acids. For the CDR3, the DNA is TGTGCCAGCAGCCTAGGTCCTTTCGAGGTCTCTTCACCCCTCCACTTT. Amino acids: CASSLGPFEVSSPLHF.

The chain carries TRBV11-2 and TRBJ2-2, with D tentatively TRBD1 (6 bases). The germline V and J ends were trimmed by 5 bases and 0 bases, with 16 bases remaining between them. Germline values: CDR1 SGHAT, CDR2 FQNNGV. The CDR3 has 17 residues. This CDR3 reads CASSLRRGDTNTGELFF. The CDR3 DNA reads TGTGCCAGCAGCCTTCGCAGGGGCGATACGAACACCGGGGAGCTGTTTTTT. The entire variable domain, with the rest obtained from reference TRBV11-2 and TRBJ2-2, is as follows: EAGVAQSPRYKIIEKRQSVAFWCNPISGHATLYWYQQILGQGPKLLIQFQNNGVVDDSQLPKDRFSAERLKGVDSTLKIQPAKLEDSAVYLCASSLRRGDTNTGELFFGEGSRLTVL.

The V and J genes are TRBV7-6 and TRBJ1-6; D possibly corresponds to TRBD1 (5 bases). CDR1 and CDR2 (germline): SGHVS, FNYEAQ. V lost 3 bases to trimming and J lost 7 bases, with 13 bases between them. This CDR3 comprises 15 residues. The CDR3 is CASSLERGANSPLHF. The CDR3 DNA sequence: TGTGCCAGCAGCTTGGAACGGGGCGCCAATTCACCCCTCCACTTT.

CDR3 in DNA: TGCGCCAGCAGCCAAGAGATTGGGACGGCTTACGAGCAGTACTTC. This encodes CASSQEIGTAYEQYF. The V call is TRBV4-3, the J call TRBJ2-7; D tentatively fits TRBD1 or TRBD2 (5 bases each). The V and J ends lost 0 bases and 4 bases respectively, with 13 bases between them. The germline CDR1 and CDR2 sequences are LGHNA and YSLEER. The CDR3 length is 15 residues.

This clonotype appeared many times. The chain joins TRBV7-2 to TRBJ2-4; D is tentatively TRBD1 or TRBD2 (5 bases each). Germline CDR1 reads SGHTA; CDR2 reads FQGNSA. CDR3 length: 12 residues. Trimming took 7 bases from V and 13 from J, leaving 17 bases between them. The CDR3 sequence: CASTPEGRAQYF. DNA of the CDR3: TGTGCCAGCACCCCCGAGGGGCGCGCACAGTACTTC.

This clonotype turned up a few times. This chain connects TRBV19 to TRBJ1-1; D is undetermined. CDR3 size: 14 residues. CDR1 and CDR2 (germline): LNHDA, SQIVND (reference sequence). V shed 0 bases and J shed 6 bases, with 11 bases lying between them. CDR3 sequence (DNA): TGTGCCAGTAGTATAGAGACCTCGGGAGCTGAAGCTTTCTTT. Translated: CASSIETSGAEAFF.

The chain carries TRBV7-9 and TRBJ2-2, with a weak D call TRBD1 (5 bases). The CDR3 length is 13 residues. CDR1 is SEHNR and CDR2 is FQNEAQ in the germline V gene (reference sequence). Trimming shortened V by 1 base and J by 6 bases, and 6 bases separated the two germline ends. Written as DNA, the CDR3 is TGTGCCAGCAGCTTAGGACAGTCCGGGGAGCTGTTTTTT. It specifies CASSLGQSGELFF.

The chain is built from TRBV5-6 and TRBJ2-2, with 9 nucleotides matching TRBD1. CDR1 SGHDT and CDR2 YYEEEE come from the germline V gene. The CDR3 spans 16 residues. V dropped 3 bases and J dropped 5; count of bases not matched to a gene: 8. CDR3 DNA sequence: TGTGCCAGCAGCTACTCCGGGACAGGGAGGACCGGGGAGCTGTTTTTT. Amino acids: CASSYSGTGRTGELFF. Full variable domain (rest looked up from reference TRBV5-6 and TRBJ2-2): DAGVTQSPTHLIKTRGQQVTLRCSPKSGHDTVSWYQQALGQGPQFIFQYYEEEERQRGNFPDRFSGHQFPNYSSELNVNALLLGDSALYLCASSYSGTGRTGELFFGEGSRLTVL.

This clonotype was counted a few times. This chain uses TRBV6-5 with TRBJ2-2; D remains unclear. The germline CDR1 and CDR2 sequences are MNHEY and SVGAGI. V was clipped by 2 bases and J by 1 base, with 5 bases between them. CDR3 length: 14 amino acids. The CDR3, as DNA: TGTGCCAGCAGTTACGGGGTGAACACCGGGGAGCTGTTTTTT. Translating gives CASSYGVNTGELFF.

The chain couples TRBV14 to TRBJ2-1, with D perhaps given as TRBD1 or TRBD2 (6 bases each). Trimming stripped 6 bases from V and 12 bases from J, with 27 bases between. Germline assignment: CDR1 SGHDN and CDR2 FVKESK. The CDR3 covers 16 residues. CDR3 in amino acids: CASSQFVSNGGGGQFF. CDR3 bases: TGTGCCAGCAGTCAATTCGTCAGCAACGGGGGCGGAGGGCAGTTCTTC.

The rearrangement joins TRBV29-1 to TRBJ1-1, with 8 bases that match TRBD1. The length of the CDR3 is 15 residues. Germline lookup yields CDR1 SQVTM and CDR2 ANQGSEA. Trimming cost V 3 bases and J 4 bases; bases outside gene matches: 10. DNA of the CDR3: TGCAGCGTTGATGCTCTCGGACAGGGAGTCACTGAAGCTTTCTTT. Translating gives CSVDALGQGVTEAFF.

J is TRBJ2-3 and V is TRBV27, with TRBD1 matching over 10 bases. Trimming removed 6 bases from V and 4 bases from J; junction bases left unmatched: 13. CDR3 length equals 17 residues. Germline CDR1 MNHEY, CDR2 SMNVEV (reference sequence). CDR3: CASSYQTGGARADTQYF. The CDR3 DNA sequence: TGTGCCAGCAGCTACCAGACAGGGGGCGCTAGGGCAGATACGCAGTATTTT.

Written as DNA, the CDR3 is TGTGCCAGCAGCTTAGCTAGCGGGGGAGCAGATACGCAGTATTTT. Its protein is CASSLASGGADTQYF. The chain has TRBV7-2 and TRBJ2-3, with 9 bases identical to TRBD2. J lost 4 bases, V lost 0 bases, and 2 bases had no gene match. The CDR3 contains 15 residues. Per the germline V gene, CDR1 is SGHTA and CDR2 is FQGNSA.

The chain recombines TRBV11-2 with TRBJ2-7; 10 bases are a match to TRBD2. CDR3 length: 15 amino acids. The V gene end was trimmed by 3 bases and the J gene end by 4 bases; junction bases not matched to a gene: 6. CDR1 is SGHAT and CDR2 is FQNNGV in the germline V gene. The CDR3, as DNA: TGTGCCAGCAGCTTTTCAGCGGGAGGGGGGTACGAGCAGTACTTC. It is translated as CASSFSAGGGYEQYF.